What follows are 30 T cell receptor beta chains derived from one specimen sequenced in a study of blood T cell repertoires in COVID-19. Profiled with immunoSEQ multiplex PCR; TCRdb holds only in-frame clones, not every one. The sample contains 150,000 or so clones, roughly 86% of which appear only once. The sequencing sample was made of peripheral blood. Receptors were obtained from a man between 18 and 35 years old with acute or convalescent COVID-19.

The rearrangement links TRBV21-1 to TRBJ2-4; the D call TRBD2 from the table was never checked on the DNA. TRBV21-1 is noted as a pseudogene. The CDR3 covers 17 residues. CDR3 residues: CASSKIPHAGAKNIQYF. CDR3 bases: TGTGCCAGCAGCAAAATCCCGCATGCGGGAGCCAAAAACATTCAGTACTTC.

The V and J genes are TRBV5-8 and TRBJ2-1, with D possibly matching TRBD2 (6 bases). Germline loops: CDR1 SGHTS, CDR2 YDEGEE. V was trimmed by 1 base and J by 0 bases, leaving 11 bases between them. This CDR3 has 16 residues. The CDR3 region is CASSLWVGGSYNEQFF. The CDR3 DNA sequence: TGTGCCAGCAGCTTGTGGGTGGGGGGCTCCTACAATGAGCAGTTCTTC.

The CDR3: CASSTRQGGLQETQYF. The CDR3 nucleotides are TGCGCCAGCAGCACAAGACAGGGTGGGCTCCAAGAGACCCAGTACTTC. The gene calls are TRBV5-1 and TRBJ2-5, with TRBD1 identical over 7 bases. V was pared by 4 bases and J by 1 base, with 10 bases of the junction left unmatched. CDR1 and CDR2 from the germline V gene are SGHRS and YFSETQ. The CDR3 length is 16 residues.

The V gene is TRBV24-1, the J gene TRBJ1-2; D is possibly TRBD1 (5 bases). The CDR3 is 10 amino acids. The germline gives CDR1 KGHDR, CDR2 SFDVKD. The ends were cut back, 7 bases at V and 10 bases at J, with 9 bases in the middle. This chain's CDR3 is CATRSRDYTF. CDR3 DNA sequence: TGTGCCACCAGATCCAGGGACTACACCTTC.

This clone has just one count. The J gene is TRBJ2-3, the V gene TRBV5-4; 7 bases match TRBD1. Germline CDR1 is SGHNT and CDR2 is YYREEE (reference sequence). The CDR3 spans 18 residues. The junction had 14 bases not matched to a gene; V was cut back by 0 bases and J by 4 bases. The CDR3 coding sequence is TGTGCCAGCAGCTTGGTGAGGGGGCCTCCCAAGCAGGCAGATACGCAGTATTTT. Translating gives CASSLVRGPPKQADTQYF.

The rearrangement links TRBV10-2 to TRBJ1-5; D is uncertain. There are 13 residues in the CDR3. CDR1 WSHSY and CDR2 SAAADI come from the germline V gene. Deletions cut 3 bases from V and 4 bases from J, with 7 bases between. The CDR3 here is CASSEQFNQPQHF. The CDR3 DNA follows: TGCGCCAGCAGTGAACAGTTTAATCAGCCCCAGCATTTT.

This clone has more than one count but fewer than ten. The chain joins TRBV27 to TRBJ2-1; 10 positions agree with TRBD2. The CDR3 contains 17 residues. J lost 4 bases, V lost 5 bases, and 11 bases had no gene match. Germline V gene data show CDR1 as MNHEY and CDR2 as SMNVEV (reference sequence). The CDR3 sequence is CASSEYTGTSAYNEQFF. The CDR3 DNA follows: TGTGCCAGCAGTGAATACACCGGGACTAGCGCGTACAATGAGCAGTTCTTC.

For the CDR3, the DNA is TGCAGCGTTGCAGGGGTCCAAGAGACCCAGTACTTC. Its translation is CSVAGVQETQYF. The chain is built from TRBV29-1 and TRBJ2-7; D perhaps matches TRBD1 (6 bases). The J call is uncertain, as TRBJ2-5 better fits the DNA end. The germline gives CDR1 SQVTM, CDR2 ANQGSEA. The CDR3 runs to 12 residues.

The chain links TRBV27 to TRBJ2-3; 9 nucleotides line up with TRBD1. The CDR3 has 15 residues. V trimming: 5 bases; J trimming: 4 bases; junction bases outside the gene matches: 7. Germline V lookup: CDR1 MNHEY, CDR2 SMNVEV (reference sequence). DNA for the CDR3: TGTGCCAGCAGTAACAGGGGGCTCGGTGCAGATACGCAGTATTTT. This sequence encodes CASSNRGLGADTQYF.

V and J are TRBV7-8 and TRBJ2-7, with 7 nucleotides matching TRBD1. The germline CDR1 and CDR2 sequences are SGHVS and FQNEAQ. J was trimmed by 2 bases and V by 7 bases; bases with no gene match: 8. There are 14 residues in the CDR3. CDR3 sequence: CASTLTGFPYEQYF. In DNA, the CDR3 is TGTGCCAGCACCCTGACAGGGTTCCCCTACGAGCAGTACTTC.

The chain carries TRBV5-5 and TRBJ2-7, with TRBD1 as a possible D gene (5 bases). Trimming removed 5 bases at V and 3 bases at J, with 18 bases between. CDR3 length equals 15 residues. In germline, CDR1 is SGHKS, CDR2 YYEKEE (reference sequence). The CDR3 here is CASSTDSLSIYEQYF. CDR3 coding DNA: TGTGCCAGCAGTACCGACAGTCTCTCTATCTACGAGCAGTACTTC.

The gene calls are TRBV28 and TRBJ2-6; D may be TRBD1 (6 bases). Trimming removed 3 bases at V and 0 bases at J, with 15 bases between. Germline assignment: CDR1 MDHEN and CDR2 SYDVKM. CDR3 length: 18 amino acids. CDR3 DNA sequence: TGTGCCAGCAGTTTTCAGGGGTCTTCTAGCTCTGGGGCCAACGTCCTGACTTTC. Translation: CASSFQGSSSSGANVLTF.

This clone was counted a few times. This rearrangement joins TRBV3-1 (or the pseudogene TRBV3-2) to TRBJ1-6, with 8 positions matching TRBD1. V lost 0 bases to trimming and J lost 7 bases; unmatched junction nucleotides: 8. Germline V gene lookup returns CDR1 LGHDT and CDR2 YNNKEL (reference sequence). CDR3 length equals 17 residues. CDR3 amino acids: CASSQDRDRGYNSPLHF. CDR3 coding DNA: TGTGCCAGCAGCCAAGATCGAGACAGGGGTTACAATTCACCCCTCCACTTT.

This chain uses TRBV30 with TRBJ1-1; TRBD1 matches at 8 bases. V lost 2 bases to trimming and J lost 3 bases; unmatched junction nucleotides: 5. Looked up from germline, CDR1 is GTSNPN and CDR2 is SVGIG (reference sequence). The CDR3 loop spans 14 amino acids. CDR3 protein: CAWSLTGGDTEAFF. CDR3 nucleotides: TGTGCCTGGAGTCTCACAGGGGGGGACACTGAAGCTTTCTTT.

This clone was picked up one time. V is TRBV7-3 and J is TRBJ2-2; D remains ambiguous. This CDR3 is 12 amino acids long. The V gene lost 0 bases and the J gene lost 7 bases, with 3 bases spanning the gap. Germline lookup yields CDR1 SGHTA and CDR2 FQGTGA. CDR3 DNA: TGTGCCAGCAGCTTAACTCTCGGGGAGCTGTTTTTT. Its protein is CASSLTLGELFF. The variable domain in full, completed from reference TRBV7-3 and TRBJ2-2, reads GAGVSQTPSNKVTEKGKYVELRCDPISGHTALYWYRQSLGQGPEFLIYFQGTGAADDSGLPNDRFFAVRPEGSVSTLKIQRTERGDSAVYLCASSLTLGELFFGEGSRLTVL.

This chain connects TRBV28 to TRBJ2-1; 11 nucleotides match TRBD2. Germline V lookup: CDR1 MDHEN, CDR2 SYDVKM. V dropped 6 bases and J dropped 2; count of bases not matched to a gene: 12. The CDR3 consists of 18 residues. CDR3 in DNA: TGTGCCAGCAGCCCTACTAGCGGGGGAGTCCGCGCCTACAATGAGCAGTTCTTC. This encodes CASSPTSGGVRAYNEQFF. Drawing the rest from reference TRBV28 and TRBJ2-1, the complete variable domain is DVKVTQSSRYLVKRTGEKVFLECVQDMDHENMFWYRQDPGLGLRLIYFSYDVKMKEKGDIPEGYSVSREKKERFSLILESASTNQTSMYLCASSPTSGGVRAYNEQFFGPGTRLTVL.

V and J are TRBV5-5 and TRBJ1-2, with TRBD1 identical over 7 bases. The V gene's germline CDR1 is SGHKS and CDR2 YYEKEE (reference sequence). V lost 0 bases to trimming and J lost 4 bases; unmatched junction nucleotides: 9. The CDR3 has 16 amino acids. The CDR3 DNA sequence: TGTGCCAGCAGCTTGGACCCGGGACAGATGGGCTATGGCTACACCTTC. Protein sequence: CASSLDPGQMGYGYTF.

This clone appeared a single time. This chain links TRBV19 with TRBJ2-1, with a tentative D call TRBD2 (6 bases). The CDR3 consists of 16 residues. V was pared by 7 bases and J by 3 bases, with 19 bases between. Germline lookup yields CDR1 LNHDA and CDR2 SQIVND (reference sequence). The CDR3 DNA reads as TGTGCCAGTACCCGGACTACGGGTAGGATCTACAATGAGCAGTTCTTC. Its translation is CASTRTTGRIYNEQFF. Based on the CDR3 plus reference TRBV19 and TRBJ2-1, the full variable domain is DGGITQSPKYLFRKEGQNVTLSCEQNLNHDAMYWYRQDPGQGLRLIYYSQIVNDFQKGDIAEGYSVSREKKESFPLTVTSAQKNPTAFYLCASTRTTGRIYNEQFFGPGTRLTVL.

The CDR3 DNA reads as TGTGCCAGCAGTCCTCGGGGTACCTACGAGCAGTACGTC. This gives the protein CASSPRGTYEQYV. The V call is TRBV2, the J call TRBJ2-7; a weak D match, TRBD2 (5 bases). V lost 5 bases and J 2 bases, leaving 10 bases between the germline ends. Germline V lookup: CDR1 SNHLY, CDR2 FYNNEI. The CDR3 is made up of 13 amino acids.

With regard to this clone: Mismatch with germline at one junction end may stem from a read error. The genes are TRBV19 and TRBJ2-4; 7 nucleotides agree with TRBD1. The CDR3 is 15 residues long. CDR1 is LNHDA and CDR2 is SQIVND in the germline V gene (reference sequence). The CDR3 DNA follows: TGTGCCAGTAGTAGGGCCGGGACAGCCGAAAACATTCAGTACTTC. This sequence encodes CASSRAGTAENIQYF.

This clone was counted only a few times. This sequence joins TRBV24-1 and TRBJ2-3, with TRBD1 as a possible D gene (6 bases). Germline V gene lookup returns CDR1 KGHDR and CDR2 SFDVKD. V lost 4 bases, J lost 0 bases, and 13 bases lay in between. The CDR3 totals 16 residues. CDR3 DNA: TGTGCCACCAGTGACCCCGGCCAGGGGAGCACAGATACGCAGTATTTT. This translates into CATSDPGQGSTDTQYF.

The chain combines TRBV5-1 with TRBJ1-1; 7 bases fit TRBD1. Germline CDR1 SGHRS, CDR2 YFSETQ. The CDR3 consists of 14 residues. Losses at the gene ends were 5 bases for V and 4 bases for J; bases not matched to a gene: 8. DNA for the CDR3: TGCGCCAGCAGACAGGGGATAGCCCTCACTGAAGCTTTCTTT. Amino acids: CASRQGIALTEAFF.

The rearrangement joins TRBV18 to TRBJ2-2, with 9 nucleotides matching TRBD1. Germline V gene sequence: CDR1 KGHSH, CDR2 LQKENI. The CDR3 covers 16 residues. The ends lost 3 bases at V and 4 bases at J; junction bases unmatched: 6. The CDR3 nucleotides read TGTGCCAGCTCACCGTGGACAGGGGCAGTCACCGGGGAGCTGTTTTTT. Translating it yields CASSPWTGAVTGELFF.

V usage is TRBV6-1 and J usage is TRBJ1-4, with TRBD1 matching over 7 bases. Germline CDR1 and CDR2: MNHNS and SASEGT. CDR3 length: 16 amino acids. Trimming at V came to 2 bases and at J to 8 bases, leaving 11 bases not matched to a gene. The CDR3 DNA follows: TGTGCCAGCAGTGAAAGGGGGCGGGTTAATTGGGAAAAACTGTTTTTT. Translation: CASSERGRVNWEKLFF.

This rearrangement joins TRBV12-2 to TRBJ1-6; no check of the table's D call, TRBD1, against the DNA was made. TRBV12-2 is flagged as a pseudogene. There are 18 residues in the CDR3. The CDR3 DNA reads TGTGCAAGTCGCTTAGCCCAATTTTACAACAAATGTCCTTCACCCCTCCACTTT. Protein: CASRLAQFYNKCPSPLHF.

On this clone itself: The sample contains more than one DNA sequence encoding this CDR3. J is TRBJ1-5 and V is TRBV6-1; D ambiguous. Trimming removed 3 bases at V and 0 bases at J, with 9 bases between. This CDR3 has 15 residues. The V gene's germline CDR1 is MNHNS and CDR2 SASEGT. The CDR3 protein is CASSDEGLSNQPQHF. CDR3 bases: TGTGCCAGCAGTGATGAGGGTCTTAGCAATCAGCCCCAGCATTTT.

This clone was seen a single time. The genes are TRBV19 and TRBJ2-7; 11 bases fit TRBD2. The V segment lost 5 bases and the J segment 0 bases; nucleotides outside the gene matches: 9. The CDR3 consists of 17 residues. CDR1 and CDR2 (germline): LNHDA, SQIVND (reference sequence). The CDR3, as DNA: TGTGCCAGTAGTGGATCTAGCGGGGGGTCGAACTCCTACGAGCAGTACTTC. Translating it yields CASSGSSGGSNSYEQYF.

V gene TRBV6-6 combines with J gene TRBJ2-1; 10 nucleotides match TRBD2. This CDR3 is 19 amino acids long. J lost 0 bases, V lost 7 bases, and 15 bases had no gene match. Per germline, CDR1 MNHNY and CDR2 SVGAGI (reference sequence). The CDR3 reads CASTYFLAGAQSSYNEQFF. CDR3 in DNA: TGTGCCAGCACCTACTTCCTAGCGGGGGCGCAAAGCTCCTACAATGAGCAGTTCTTC.

This chain connects TRBV6-5 to TRBJ2-5; TRBD2 aligns across 11 bases. The V segment lost 5 bases and the J segment 4 bases; nucleotides outside the gene matches: 3. The CDR3 is made up of 14 amino acids. In germline, CDR1 is MNHEY, CDR2 SVGAGI. The CDR3 region has the DNA TGTGCCAGCAGTCTAGCGGGGGGAGGAGAGACCCAGTACTTC. This sequence encodes CASSLAGGGETQYF.

The V call is TRBV6-4, the J call TRBJ1-1; D gene uncertain. CDR1 is MRHNA and CDR2 is SNTAGT in the germline V gene. Between the trimmed V and J ends, which lost 5 bases and 1 base, there was a span of 14 bases. CDR3 length: 15 residues. DNA of the CDR3: TGTGCCAGCAGTTCGCAGGCTTTTGGGAACACTGAAGCTTTCTTT. It is translated as CASSSQAFGNTEAFF.